A single sample gave rise to the 11 T cell receptor beta chains below, sequenced in a study of blood T cell repertoires in COVID-19. TCRdb's table, derived via immunoSEQ multiplex PCR, lists solely in-frame clones and lacks some. The sample has about 130,000 clones, around 87% seen once. Input material: peripheral blood. These receptors came from a woman aged 55-75 years with acute or convalescent COVID-19.

The chain joins TRBV27 to TRBJ1-5; D may be TRBD1 (6 bases). This CDR3 region has 15 residues. Germline V CDR1 and CDR2: MNHEY, SMNVEV (reference sequence). V lost 6 bases and J 4 bases, leaving 16 bases between the germline ends. CDR3 sequence (DNA): TGTGCCAGCAGCCTAGCGGGGGGCGGGAATCAGCCCCAGCATTTT. It is translated as CASSLAGGGNQPQHF.

This chain links TRBV27 with TRBJ1-1, with D perhaps matching TRBD1 (6 bases). Trimming took 9 bases from V and 4 from J, leaving 9 bases between them. Germline assignment: CDR1 MNHEY and CDR2 SMNVEV (reference sequence). The CDR3 contains 11 residues. CDR3 in amino acids: CASTGFTEAFF. The CDR3 DNA reads TGTGCCAGTACAGGGTTCACTGAAGCTTTCTTT.

The J gene is TRBJ1-1, the V gene TRBV29-1, with a weak D call TRBD1 (6 bases). The V gene's germline CDR1 is SQVTM and CDR2 ANQGSEA. This CDR3 spans 14 amino acids. The V end was cut by 3 bases, the J end by 10 bases, with 21 bases between. The chain's CDR3 is CSVEATGTTTGAFF. The CDR3 DNA sequence: TGCAGCGTTGAGGCAACCGGGACAACCACCGGAGCTTTCTTT.

This chain uses TRBV28 with TRBJ2-5; 8 bases agree with TRBD2. The CDR3 consists of 15 residues. The V gene end was trimmed by 8 bases and the J gene end by 4 bases; junction bases not matched to a gene: 12. CDR1 is MDHEN and CDR2 is SYDVKM in the germline V gene. CDR3 region: CASVSGSRGVETQYF. The CDR3 nucleotides read TGTGCCAGCGTGAGCGGGAGCCGGGGGGTAGAGACCCAGTACTTC.

This chain uses TRBV28 with TRBJ2-4, with D possibly matching TRBD2 (6 bases). CDR3 length: 13 residues. Trimming cost V 7 bases and J 3 bases, with 10 bases left between them. CDR1 and CDR2 from the germline V gene are MDHEN and SYDVKM. The CDR3 region has the DNA TGTGCCAGCACCAGGGAGGACAAAAACATTCAGTACTTC. It is translated as CASTREDKNIQYF.

The V call is TRBV30, the J call TRBJ2-5, with 10 bases aligning to TRBD2. The CDR3 spans 15 residues. V lost 4 bases and J lost 5; bases outside the gene matches: 10. The V gene's germline CDR1 is GTSNPN and CDR2 SVGIG (reference sequence). CDR3 sequence: CAWTSGSGALETQYF. CDR3 coding DNA: TGTGCCTGGACTAGCGGGAGCGGCGCGCTCGAGACCCAGTACTTC.

CDR3 DNA: TGTGCCAGCAGCCGCCCTTCGGACAGGAGGCAGCCCCAGCATTTT. Translation: CASSRPSDRRQPQHF. This chain joins TRBV6-2 or TRBV6-3 and TRBJ1-5, with 7 bases lining up with TRBD1. The CDR3 extends over 15 amino acids. The ends lost 6 bases at V and 7 bases at J; junction bases unmatched: 12. Germline CDR1 and CDR2: MNHEY and SVGEGT.

This chain connects TRBV6-2 or TRBV6-3 to TRBJ2-5, with 9 bases lining up with TRBD2. V shed 6 bases and J 5 bases; nucleotides not matched to a gene: 19. The CDR3 extends over 18 amino acids. Germline values: CDR1 MNHEY, CDR2 SVGEGT. CDR3 sequence: CASSPALAGWGVRETQYF. In DNA, the CDR3 is TGTGCCAGCAGCCCCGCCCTAGCGGGATGGGGGGTTCGGGAGACCCAGTACTTC.

V gene TRBV18 combines with J gene TRBJ2-1, with 9 bases aligning to TRBD1. CDR1 and CDR2 (germline): KGHSH, LQKENI. Trimming removed 0 bases from V and 2 bases from J; junction bases left unmatched: 2. This CDR3 region has 16 residues. CDR3 DNA sequence: TGTGCCAGCTCACCACCCGGACAGGGGCCCTACAATGAGCAGTTCTTC. Protein product: CASSPPGQGPYNEQFF.

J is TRBJ2-1 and V is TRBV7-6, with D tentatively TRBD2 (6 bases). Per germline, CDR1 SGHVS and CDR2 FNYEAQ. The CDR3 contains 15 residues. Trimming removed 5 bases at V and 3 bases at J, with 14 bases between. The CDR3, as DNA: TGTGCCAGCAGCCTAGGGAGCGGGTTCTACAATGAGCAGTTCTTC. It encodes CASSLGSGFYNEQFF.

V and J are TRBV27 and TRBJ1-6, with 10 bases fitting TRBD1. Germline V CDR1 and CDR2: MNHEY, SMNVEV (reference sequence). J gave up 6 bases and V 0 bases, and 2 bases lay outside the gene matches. CDR3 length equals 16 residues. The DNA for the CDR3 is TGTGCCAGCAGTTTATCAGGGGACAGGGGTAATTCACCCCTCCACTTT. Its translation: CASSLSGDRGNSPLHF.